A selection of T cell receptor beta chains follows, all from one sample in a study of CD8 T cells in Susac syndrome. MiXCR, run by TCRdb on the immunoSEQ multiplex PCR reads, gives a single entry per CDR3 protein. The sample yields some 180,000 distinct CDR3 sequences, 91% seen once. Sequencing input: CD4+ T cells from PBMCs. These receptors came from a human donor with Susac syndrome. The CDR3 runs from the conserved cysteine through the conserved F or W. The D gene is left open where the match is weak. Where a row states a size, it is once, few, many or the class of an expanded clone; other rows omit it.

CDR3: CASSLGQGRDYGYTF
DNA: TGTGCCAGCAGCTTAGGGCAGGGGAGGGACTATGGCTACACCTTC
size: .
J: TRBJ1-2
D: .
V: TRBV13

CDR3: CASSEAGIYGYTF
DNA: TGTGCCAGCAGTGAGGCAGGGATCTATGGCTACACCTTC
size: .
J: TRBJ1-2
D: .
V: TRBV6-5

CDR3: CASSADRGEGNTIYF
DNA: TGTGCCAGCAGCGCCGACAGGGGAGAAGGAAACACCATATATTTT
size: .
J: TRBJ1-3
D: TRBD1
V: TRBV9

CDR3: CASSQRGGLRSEQFF
DNA: TGTGCCAGCAGCCAGCGGGGGGGCTTACGTAGTGAGCAGTTCTTC
size: .
J: TRBJ2-1
D: TRBD2
V: TRBV5-4

CDR3: CSARSNEKLFF
DNA: TGCAGTGCTAGGAGTAATGAAAAACTGTTTTTT
size: .
J: TRBJ1-4
D: .
V: TRBV20-1

CDR3: CASSLGQTLYGYTF
DNA: TGTGCCAGCAGCTTGGGACAGACCCTCTATGGCTACACCTTC
size: .
J: TRBJ1-2
D: .
V: TRBV5-6

CDR3: CASSQEGGNQPQHF
DNA: TGTGCCAGCAGCCAAGAAGGGGGCAATCAGCCCCAGCATTTT
size: once
J: TRBJ1-5
D: .
V: TRBV3-1

CDR3: CASSIDPKTYEQYF
DNA: TGTGCCAGTAGTATAGATCCAAAGACCTACGAGCAGTACTTC
size: .
J: TRBJ2-7
D: .
V: TRBV19

CDR3: CSAPGERVIREQFF
DNA: TGCAGTGCCCCGGGGGAGCGGGTGATACGTGAGCAGTTCTTC
size: .
J: TRBJ2-1
D: .
V: TRBV20-1

CDR3: CSARPRLLLFGEQYF
DNA: TGCAGTGCTAGACCCCGGCTTCTCTTGTTCGGGGAGCAGTACTTC
size: .
J: TRBJ2-7
D: .
V: TRBV20-1

CDR3: CASSSLYGYTF
DNA: TGTGCCAGTAGTTCTCTCTATGGCTACACCTTC
size: .
J: TRBJ1-2
D: .
V: TRBV19

CDR3: CASSVGGRQPQHF
DNA: TGTGCCAGCTCGGTGGGGGGGAGGCAGCCCCAGCATTTT
size: .
J: TRBJ1-5
D: .
V: TRBV18

CDR3: CATSRDLSGATTF
DNA: TGTGCCACCAGCAGAGATCTTTCAGGCGCTACAACCTTC
size: .
J: TRBJ2-1
D: .
V: TRBV15

CDR3: CSARDQTPTNEKLFF
DNA: TGCAGTGCTAGAGATCAAACCCCAACTAATGAAAAACTGTTTTTT
size: .
J: TRBJ1-4
D: .
V: TRBV20-1

CDR3: CSASRTEANYGYTF
DNA: TGCAGTGCTAGCCGGACAGAAGCTAACTATGGCTACACCTTC
size: few
J: TRBJ1-2
D: .
V: TRBV20-1

CDR3: CASSTHGLAGYEQYF
DNA: TGTGCCAGCAGCACACATGGACTAGCGGGTTACGAGCAGTACTTC
size: .
J: TRBJ2-7
D: TRBD2
V: TRBV5-4

CDR3: CASTPGGGGGWETQYF
DNA: TGTGCCAGCACCCCAGGCGGCGGAGGGGGGTGGGAGACCCAGTACTTC
size: .
J: TRBJ2-5
D: .
V: TRBV6-1

CDR3: CASSKETGSNQPQHF
DNA: TGTGCCAGCTCAAAAGAGACAGGGAGCAATCAGCCCCAGCATTTT
size: .
J: TRBJ1-5
D: TRBD1
V: TRBV18

CDR3: CASSPTGTGNPFTYEQYF
DNA: TGTGCCAGCAGCCCCACCGGGACAGGGAATCCTTTCACCTACGAGCAGTACTTC
size: .
J: TRBJ2-7
D: TRBD1
V: TRBV9

CDR3: CATSDLSSVGSETQYF
DNA: TGTGCCACCAGTGATTTGTCGTCAGTGGGCTCCGAGACCCAGTACTTC
size: .
J: TRBJ2-5
D: .
V: TRBV24-1

CDR3: CASSLPSGQTLSGNTIYF
DNA: TGTGCCAGCAGTCTCCCTTCGGGACAGACGCTCTCTGGAAACACCATATATTTT
size: .
J: TRBJ1-3
D: TRBD1
V: TRBV28

CDR3: CSALHLNEKLFF
DNA: TGCAGTGCCTTACACCTTAATGAAAAACTGTTTTTT
size: .
J: TRBJ1-4
D: .
V: TRBV20-1

CDR3: CASRLGTSGNTGELFF
DNA: TGTGCCAGCAGGTTAGGGACTAGCGGGAACACCGGGGAGCTGTTTTTT
size: .
J: TRBJ2-2
D: TRBD2
V: TRBV4-2

CDR3: CASTTGTGELRGYTF
DNA: TGTGCCAGCACCACCGGGACAGGAGAGCTACGTGGCTACACCTTC
size: .
J: TRBJ1-2
D: TRBD1
V: TRBV7-9